This T cell receptor beta chain was recorded in a study of T cell repertoires in cytomegalovirus infection. The overall study: Public TCR beta signatures were indicative of both CMV infection and a matching HLA type. The study, taken as a whole, reports: The ex vivo response was dominated by HLA-C-restricted CMV-specific TCR beta clonotypes. Based on cumulative public TCR beta family frequency, carriers of CMV plus the relevant HLA were identified.

V dropped 1 base and J dropped 7 bases, with 11 bases sitting between them. Germline CDR1 SGHAT, CDR2 FQNNGV. The CDR3 is 14 residues long. Comment on this clonotype: The antigen is not known.

TCRdb reanalysed the reads using MiXCR and keeps one entry per CDR3 protein. The data contain 350,000 to 450,000 distinct CDR3 sequences, around 18% of them seen just once; the ten biggest clones take up roughly 8.7%. Sequenced material: PBMCs. The TCR comes from a human donor in good health (CMV status not recorded). Some clones in this sample may be carry-over from other donors' samples. The chain links TRBV11-2 to TRBJ2-1; possible D gene TRBD2, 5 bases. The CDR3 region is CASSLGGLGNEQFF. The CDR3 bases are TGTGCCAGCAGCTTAGGCGGGTTAGGAAATGAGCAGTTCTTC. The full variable domain, its missing parts supplied by reference TRBV11-2 and TRBJ2-1, is EAGVAQSPRYKIIEKRQSVAFWCNPISGHATLYWYQQILGQGPKLLIQFQNNGVVDDSQLPKDRFSAERLKGVDSTLKIQPAKLEDSAVYLCASSLGGLGNEQFFGPGTRLTVL.